Sequencing of this TCR beta chain was carried out in a study of cytotoxic CD8 clonotypes in ibrutinib-treated CLL (dated by TCRdb to the early 2020s). Background for the entire study: In this cohort, around 15 patients were treatment-naive and ten to eleven were relapsed/refractory, while about 17 had unmutated IGHV. Partial responses were observed in some 24 patients and complete responses in 2; after a median follow-up of 68 months, remission was maintained in 15 or so patients and progression was observed in around twelve. Response samples were obtained after a median of roughly eleven months of treatment, with a range of roughly 6 to 40 months. On average, each sample had approximately 250,000 productive templates and almost 95,000 productive rearrangements. Longitudinal samples were available for about 30% of the roughly 86 trial participants. Cryopreserved peripheral blood mononuclear cells were collected before treatment, at response, and at either disease progression or sustained remission. All remission and progressive disease samples were collected while patients were still receiving ibrutinib.

Points the paper makes about the study in general: Sustained-remission and progressing patients did not have matched sampling times, and lymph node repertoires were not examined. Clonality increased at ibrutinib response, stayed stable in sustained remission, and fell back toward baseline at progression. Public clonotypes were rare and either shrank or stayed stable during treatment, and the rise in clonality at ibrutinib response reflected expansion of private clonotypes. Baseline clonality was found to be higher than that of age-matched healthy donors and was strongly correlated with circulating CD8+ T-cell counts.

The CDR3 contains 13 residues, cysteine and phenylalanine counted. The entry retains the CDR3 DNA only, 39 bases that are in frame from base 1. From a lookup of the germline V gene, CDR1 and CDR2 are MNHEY and SVGAGI. Ends trimmed: V by 8 bases, J by 4 bases; bases unmatched to a gene: 5. The goal of deep resolution MiSeq sequencing was a depth between 1 in 1 million and 1 in 200,000 T cells, and coverage averaged 10x per clonotype. TCR beta libraries were generated with the immunoSEQ hsTCRB Kit. As for the original processing: The data were analyzed with ImmunoSEQ Analyzer and ImmunoSEQ Data Assistant, and V, D and J gene assignments followed IMGT definitions. Clonality, which ranges from 0 to 1, was calculated by subtracting the normalized Shannon entropy of productive rearrangement frequencies from one. Only overrepresented clonotypes making up at least 0.05% of each patient's repertoire were included in the public clonotype analysis. Repertoires from around 13 age-matched healthy donors in immuneACCESS were used as clonality controls. Not all clones reach the TCRdb copy of this immuneACCESS table, which keeps in-frame sequences only. Checked studies attribute under half of the gap to unresolved V genes and leave the rest unexplained. V and J calls and clone size are as listed in that table; D and trimming were resolved from the DNA. The sample table holds about 140,000 clones, of which about 84% were seen once. The ten largest clones represent 7.5% to 8% of the sample.

For TCR beta library preparation, around 2.1 micrograms of genomic DNA were extracted from the cryopreserved PBMCs. Longitudinal blood samples from CLL patients receiving ibrutinib monotherapy were subjected to high-throughput TCR beta sequencing. Patients were enrolled in a phase 2 open-label single-center ibrutinib monotherapy trial. A note on this clone: Its antigen remains unidentified. Base qualities were left out, and no much larger clone turns up one base away.

The rearrangement combines TRBV6-5 with TRBJ2-5; TRBD1 aligns with 9 central bases. The source is a human donor with chronic lymphocytic leukemia. Source: PBMCs, taken after 36 months of ibrutinib treatment. The CDR3 region has the sequence CASGRQGGETQYF. The nucleotides read TGTGCCAGCGGAAGACAGGGGGGAGAGACCCAGTACTTC.